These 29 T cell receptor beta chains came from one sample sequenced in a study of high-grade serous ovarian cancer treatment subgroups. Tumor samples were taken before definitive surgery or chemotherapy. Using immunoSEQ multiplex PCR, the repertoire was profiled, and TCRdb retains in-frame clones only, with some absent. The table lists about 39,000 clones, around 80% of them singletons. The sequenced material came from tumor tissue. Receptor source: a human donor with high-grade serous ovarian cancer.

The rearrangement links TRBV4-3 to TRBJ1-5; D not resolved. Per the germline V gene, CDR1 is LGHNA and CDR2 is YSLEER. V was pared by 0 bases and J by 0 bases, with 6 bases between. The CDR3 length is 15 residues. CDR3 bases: TGCGCCAGCAGCCAAGAGTACACTAGCAATCAGCCCCAGCATTTT. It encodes CASSQEYTSNQPQHF.

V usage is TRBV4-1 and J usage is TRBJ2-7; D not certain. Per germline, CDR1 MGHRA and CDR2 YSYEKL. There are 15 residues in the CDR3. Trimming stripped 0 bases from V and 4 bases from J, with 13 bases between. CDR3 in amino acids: CASSQDGTERYEQYF. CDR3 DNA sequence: TGCGCCAGCAGCCAAGATGGCACTGAACGATACGAGCAGTACTTC.

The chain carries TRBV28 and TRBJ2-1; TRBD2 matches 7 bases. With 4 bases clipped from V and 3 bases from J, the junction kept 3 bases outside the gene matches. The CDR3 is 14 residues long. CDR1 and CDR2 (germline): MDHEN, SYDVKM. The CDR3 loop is CASSSSGVYNEQFF. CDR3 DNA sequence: TGTGCCAGCAGTTCGAGCGGGGTCTACAATGAGCAGTTCTTC. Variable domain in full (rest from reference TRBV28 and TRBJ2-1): DVKVTQSSRYLVKRTGEKVFLECVQDMDHENMFWYRQDPGLGLRLIYFSYDVKMKEKGDIPEGYSVSREKKERFSLILESASTNQTSMYLCASSSSGVYNEQFFGPGTRLTVL.

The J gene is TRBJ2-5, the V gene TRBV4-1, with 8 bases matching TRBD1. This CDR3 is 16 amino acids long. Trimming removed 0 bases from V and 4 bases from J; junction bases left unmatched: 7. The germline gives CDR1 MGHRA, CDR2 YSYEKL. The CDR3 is CASSQERTGGGETQYF. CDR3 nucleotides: TGCGCCAGCAGCCAAGAACGCACAGGGGGAGGAGAGACCCAGTACTTC.

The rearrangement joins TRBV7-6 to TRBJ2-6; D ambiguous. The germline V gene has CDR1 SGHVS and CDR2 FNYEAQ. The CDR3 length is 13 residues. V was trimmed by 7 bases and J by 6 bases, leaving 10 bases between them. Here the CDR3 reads CASTPSEANVLTF. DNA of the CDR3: TGTGCCAGCACCCCATCGGAGGCCAACGTCCTGACTTTC.

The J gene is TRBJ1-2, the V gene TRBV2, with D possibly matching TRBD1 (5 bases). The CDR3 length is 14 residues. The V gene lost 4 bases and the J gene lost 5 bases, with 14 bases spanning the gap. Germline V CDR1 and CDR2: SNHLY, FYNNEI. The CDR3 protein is CASSGTRRKYGYTF. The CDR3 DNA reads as TGTGCCAGCAGTGGGACAAGACGAAAATATGGCTACACCTTC.

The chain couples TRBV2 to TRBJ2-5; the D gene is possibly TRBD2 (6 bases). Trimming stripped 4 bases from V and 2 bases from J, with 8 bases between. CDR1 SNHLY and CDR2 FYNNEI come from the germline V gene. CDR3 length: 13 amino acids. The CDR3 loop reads CASSGRDQETQYF. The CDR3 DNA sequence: TGTGCCAGCAGTGGGAGGGATCAAGAGACCCAGTACTTC.

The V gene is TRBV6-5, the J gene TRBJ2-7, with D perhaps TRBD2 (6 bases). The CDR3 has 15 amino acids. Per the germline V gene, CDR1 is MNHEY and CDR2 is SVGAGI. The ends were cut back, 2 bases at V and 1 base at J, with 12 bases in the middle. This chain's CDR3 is CASSYVTGGSYEQYF. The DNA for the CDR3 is TGTGCCAGCAGTTACGTCACCGGGGGTTCCTACGAGCAGTACTTC.

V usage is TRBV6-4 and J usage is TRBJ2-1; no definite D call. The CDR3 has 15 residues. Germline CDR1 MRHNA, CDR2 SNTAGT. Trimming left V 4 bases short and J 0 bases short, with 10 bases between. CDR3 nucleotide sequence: TGTGCCAGCAGTGTTCAGGCGAGCTCCTACAATGAGCAGTTCTTC. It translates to CASSVQASSYNEQFF.

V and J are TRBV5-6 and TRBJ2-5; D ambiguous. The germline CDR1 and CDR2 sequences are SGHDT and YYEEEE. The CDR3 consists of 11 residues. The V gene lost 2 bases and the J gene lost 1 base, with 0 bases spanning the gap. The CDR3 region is CASSFQETQYF. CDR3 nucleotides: TGTGCCAGCAGCTTCCAAGAGACCCAGTACTTC.

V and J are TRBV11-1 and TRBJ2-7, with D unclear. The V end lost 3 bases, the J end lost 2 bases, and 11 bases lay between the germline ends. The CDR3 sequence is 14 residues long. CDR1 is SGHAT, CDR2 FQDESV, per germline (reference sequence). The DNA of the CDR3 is TGTGCCAGCAGCTTTTCCCACCAAGCCTACGAGCAGTACTTC. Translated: CASSFSHQAYEQYF. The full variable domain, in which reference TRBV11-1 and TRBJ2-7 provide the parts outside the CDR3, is EAEVAQSPRYKITEKSQAVAFWCDPISGHATLYWYRQILGQGPELLVQFQDESVVDDSQLPKDRFSAERLKGVDSTLKIQPAELGDSAMYLCASSFSHQAYEQYFGPGTRLTVT.

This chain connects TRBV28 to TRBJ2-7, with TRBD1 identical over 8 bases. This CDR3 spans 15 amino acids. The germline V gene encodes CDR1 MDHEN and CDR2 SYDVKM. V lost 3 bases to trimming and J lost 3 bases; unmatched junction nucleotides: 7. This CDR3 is CASSFRTGYIYEQYF. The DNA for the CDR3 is TGTGCCAGCAGTTTTAGGACAGGGTATATCTACGAGCAGTACTTC.

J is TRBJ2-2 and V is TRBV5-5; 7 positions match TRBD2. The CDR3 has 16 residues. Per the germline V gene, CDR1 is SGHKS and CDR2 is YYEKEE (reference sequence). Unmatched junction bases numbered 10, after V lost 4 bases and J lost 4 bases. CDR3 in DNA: TGTGCCAGCAGCAGCAGGGCGGGAGAAAGCACCGGGGAGCTGTTTTTT. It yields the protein CASSSRAGESTGELFF.

CDR3 in DNA: TGTGCCAGTCGTCCTGGGGACAGGGGGCCCACTGAAGCTTTCTTT. This sequence encodes CASRPGDRGPTEAFF. This sequence joins TRBV19 and TRBJ1-1, with 12 positions matching TRBD1. This CDR3 spans 15 amino acids. CDR1 is LNHDA, CDR2 SQIVND, per germline (reference sequence). The J segment lost 4 bases and the V segment lost 8 bases, leaving 8 bases of the junction unmatched.

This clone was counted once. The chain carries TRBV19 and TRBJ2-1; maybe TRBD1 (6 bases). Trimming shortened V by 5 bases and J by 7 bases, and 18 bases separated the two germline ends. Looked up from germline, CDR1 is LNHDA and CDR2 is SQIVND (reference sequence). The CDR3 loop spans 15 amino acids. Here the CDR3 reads CASSVQGPNQNEQFF. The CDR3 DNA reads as TGTGCCAGTAGTGTACAGGGTCCCAACCAAAATGAGCAGTTCTTC.

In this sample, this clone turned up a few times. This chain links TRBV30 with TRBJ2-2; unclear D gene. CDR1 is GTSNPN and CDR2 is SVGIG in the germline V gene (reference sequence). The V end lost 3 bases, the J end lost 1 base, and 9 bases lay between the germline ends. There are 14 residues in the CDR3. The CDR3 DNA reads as TGTGCCTGGAGCCCTCAGGAGAACACCGGGGAGCTGTTTTTT. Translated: CAWSPQENTGELFF.

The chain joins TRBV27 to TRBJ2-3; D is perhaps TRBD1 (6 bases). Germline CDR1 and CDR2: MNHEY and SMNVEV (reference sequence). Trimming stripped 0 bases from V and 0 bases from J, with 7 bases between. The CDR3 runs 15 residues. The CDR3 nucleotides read TGTGCCAGCAGTTTATCGGACAGCAGCACAGATACGCAGTATTTT. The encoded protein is CASSLSDSSTDTQYF.

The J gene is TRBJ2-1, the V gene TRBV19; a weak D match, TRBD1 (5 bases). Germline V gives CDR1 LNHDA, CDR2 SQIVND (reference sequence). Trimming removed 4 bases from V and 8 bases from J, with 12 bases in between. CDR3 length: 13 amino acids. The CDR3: CASSKRQMDEQFF. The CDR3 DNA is TGTGCCAGTAGTAAGAGACAGATGGATGAGCAGTTCTTC.

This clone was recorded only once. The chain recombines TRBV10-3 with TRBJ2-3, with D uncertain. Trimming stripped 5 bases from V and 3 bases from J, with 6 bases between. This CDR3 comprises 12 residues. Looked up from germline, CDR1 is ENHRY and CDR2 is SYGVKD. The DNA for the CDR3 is TGTGCCATCAGTCCCCTAACAGATACGCAGTATTTT. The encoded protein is CAISPLTDTQYF.

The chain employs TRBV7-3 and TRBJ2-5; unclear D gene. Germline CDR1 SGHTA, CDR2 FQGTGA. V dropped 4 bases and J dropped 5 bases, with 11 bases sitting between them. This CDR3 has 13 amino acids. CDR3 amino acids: CASSSPPLETQYF. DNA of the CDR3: TGTGCCAGCAGCTCCCCCCCCCTGGAGACCCAGTACTTC.

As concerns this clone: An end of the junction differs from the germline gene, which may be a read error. For the CDR3, the DNA is TGTGCCTGGAGTGTACATGGGACAGGGGCCTTC. It encodes CAWSVHGTGAF. The chain combines TRBV30 with TRBJ1-2, with 10 nucleotides matching TRBD1. This CDR3 contains 11 residues. The germline gives CDR1 GTSNPN, CDR2 SVGIG (reference sequence).

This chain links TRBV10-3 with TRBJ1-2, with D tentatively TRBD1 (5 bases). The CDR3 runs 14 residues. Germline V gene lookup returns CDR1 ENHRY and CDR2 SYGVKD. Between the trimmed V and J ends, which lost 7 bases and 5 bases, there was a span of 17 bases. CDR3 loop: CAINQAGRAYGYTF. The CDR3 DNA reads TGTGCCATCAATCAGGCAGGGAGGGCTTATGGCTACACCTTC.

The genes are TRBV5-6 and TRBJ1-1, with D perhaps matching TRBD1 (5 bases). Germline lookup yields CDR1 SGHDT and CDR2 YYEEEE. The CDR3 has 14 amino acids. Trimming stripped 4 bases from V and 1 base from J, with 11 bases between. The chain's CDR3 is CASSLAGRNTEAFF. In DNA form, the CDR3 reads TGTGCCAGCAGCCTCGCAGGGAGGAACACTGAAGCTTTCTTT.

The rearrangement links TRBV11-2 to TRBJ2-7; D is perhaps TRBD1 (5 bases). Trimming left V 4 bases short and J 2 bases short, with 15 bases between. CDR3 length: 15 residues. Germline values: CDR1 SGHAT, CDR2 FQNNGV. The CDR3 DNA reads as TGTGCCAGCAGCTCACCGGCCCCAGGGCCCTACGAGCAGTACTTC. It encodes CASSSPAPGPYEQYF. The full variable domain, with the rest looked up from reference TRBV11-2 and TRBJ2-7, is EAGVAQSPRYKIIEKRQSVAFWCNPISGHATLYWYQQILGQGPKLLIQFQNNGVVDDSQLPKDRFSAERLKGVDSTLKIQPAKLEDSAVYLCASSSPAPGPYEQYFGPGTRLTVT.

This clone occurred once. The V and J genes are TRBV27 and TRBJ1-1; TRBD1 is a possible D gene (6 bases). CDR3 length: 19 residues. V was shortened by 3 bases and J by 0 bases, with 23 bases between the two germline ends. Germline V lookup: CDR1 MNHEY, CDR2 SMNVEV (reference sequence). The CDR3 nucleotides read TGTGCCAGCAGTTTGGGCCCGACAGGAGCGTTGAACATGAACACTGAAGCTTTCTTT. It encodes CASSLGPTGALNMNTEAFF.

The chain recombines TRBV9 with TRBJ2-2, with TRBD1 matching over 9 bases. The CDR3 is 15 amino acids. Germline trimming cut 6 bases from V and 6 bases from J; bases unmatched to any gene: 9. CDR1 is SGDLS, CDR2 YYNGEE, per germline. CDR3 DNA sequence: TGTGCCAGCATTACAGGGGGCGAGCCCCCCGGGGAGCTGTTTTTT. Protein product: CASITGGEPPGELFF.

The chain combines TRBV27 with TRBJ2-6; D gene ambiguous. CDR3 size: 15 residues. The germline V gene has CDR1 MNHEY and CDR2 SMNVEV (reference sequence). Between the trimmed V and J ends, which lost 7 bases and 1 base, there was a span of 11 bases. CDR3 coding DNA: TGTGCCAGCATGCGGTGTAGTTCTGGGGCCAACGTCCTGACTTTC. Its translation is CASMRCSSGANVLTF.

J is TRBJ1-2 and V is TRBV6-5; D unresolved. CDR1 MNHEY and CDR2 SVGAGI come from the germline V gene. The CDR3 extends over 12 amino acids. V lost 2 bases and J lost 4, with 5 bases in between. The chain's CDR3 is CASSYLGYGYTF. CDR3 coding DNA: TGTGCCAGCAGTTACCTAGGCTATGGCTACACCTTC.

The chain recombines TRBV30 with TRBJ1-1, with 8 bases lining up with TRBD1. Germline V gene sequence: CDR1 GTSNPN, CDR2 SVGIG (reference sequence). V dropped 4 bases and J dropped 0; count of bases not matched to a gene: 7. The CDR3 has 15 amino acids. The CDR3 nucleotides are TGTGCCTGGATGGACAGGGAACTCATGAACACTGAAGCTTTCTTT. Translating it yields CAWMDRELMNTEAFF.